The T cell receptor (beta chain) described here comes from a study of beta chain features in type 1 diabetes. Study information: Sorted cells from all samples, numbering about 100,000,000, were examined.

Germline CDR1 and CDR2: MGHRA and YSYEKL. The CDR3 is 16 residues long. The V and J ends lost 1 base and 4 bases, in that order; junction bases with no gene match: 6. The sequenced template was cDNA made from the entire isolated RNA. TCRdb's table, derived via immunoSEQ multiplex PCR, lists solely in-frame clones and lacks some. The sample lists about 260,000 clones; about a fifth were seen once. Central memory, naive, regulatory and stem cell-like memory CD4+ cells were sorted by CD45RO/CCR7/CD25/CD127/CD95/CD27. This clone was seen a few times. Its target is unknown. Broader study findings: For TCRB rearrangement, an influence of HLA type remained unresolved here. Researchers reported that naive, central memory and Treg TCRB repertoires appeared more similar in patients than in healthy donors. Patients with Type 1 diabetes showed moderately but significantly shorter TCRB CDR3s in all four CD4+ subsets.

The receptor was isolated from a woman aged 35 to 49 with type 1 diabetes. The source material was naive CD4+ T cells from blood. The J gene is TRBJ2-7, the V gene TRBV4-1; 11 bases align to TRBD1. The CDR3 loop is CASSQGRGQGGYEQYF. The CDR3 bases are TGCGCCAGCAGCCAAGGGAGGGGACAGGGGGGTTACGAGCAGTACTTC.